This passage covers 4 T cell receptor beta chains from one sample sequenced in a study of identical twins. TCRdb re-analysed the 5' RACE reads in MiXCR, keeping a single row per CDR3 protein. The repertoire has roughly 250,000 distinct CDR3 sequences, roughly an eighth of them found once; the top ten carry approximately 8.8%. The sequenced sample consisted of memory (CD45RO+) T cells sorted from blood. All receptors come from a woman aged 18-29 years in good health.

This clonotype has ten or more counts. The V gene is TRBV6-1, the J gene TRBJ1-1; 7 bases line up with TRBD1. In germline, CDR1 is MNHNS, CDR2 SASEGT. The CDR3 totals 14 residues. V dropped 5 bases and J dropped 1; count of bases not matched to a gene: 4. DNA of the CDR3: TGTGCCAGCAGTACCAGACAGGGGAACACTGAAGCTTTCTTT. Protein product: CASSTRQGNTEAFF.

This clonotype has just a few counts. This rearrangement joins TRBV2 to TRBJ1-1; no clear D gene. The CDR3 contains 14 residues. The germline V gene encodes CDR1 SNHLY and CDR2 FYNNEI. V dropped 2 bases and J dropped 11 bases, with 18 bases sitting between them. The CDR3 loop is CASSESPFSQEAFF. The CDR3 region has the DNA TGTGCCAGCAGTGAATCACCATTCTCCCAGGAGGCTTTCTTT.

This clonotype was recorded many times. The V and J genes are TRBV5-1 and TRBJ2-1; D ambiguous. The CDR3 loop spans 15 amino acids. CDR1 SGHRS and CDR2 YFSETQ come from the germline V gene. Trimming stripped 4 bases from V and 0 bases from J, with 11 bases between. The CDR3 loop reads CASSPRDTSYNEQFF. For the CDR3, the DNA is TGCGCCAGCAGCCCCAGAGACACCTCCTACAATGAGCAGTTCTTC.

This sequence joins TRBV5-6 and TRBJ1-6; 9 bases map to TRBD1. CDR1 is SGHDT and CDR2 is YYEEEE in the germline V gene. The CDR3 contains 15 residues. V was clipped by 1 base and J by 8 bases; unmatched bases: 4. The CDR3 nucleotides read TGTGCCAGCAGCTTGCGACAGGGGGTAGATTCACCCCTCCACTTT. Translating gives CASSLRQGVDSPLHF.